A selection of T cell receptor beta chains follows, all from one sample in a study of early T cells in non-severe SARS-CoV-2 infection. TCRdb re-called the 5' RACE reads through MiXCR, storing one row per CDR3 protein. Found here are about 39,000 distinct CDR3 sequences, around 3.6% of them singletons; the top ten hold approximately 3%. The sample was whole blood. These receptors came from an adult who was a healthcare worker with PCR-confirmed SARS-CoV-2 infection or an uninfected control (not recorded which). Both conserved end residues are part of each CDR3. D genes are given only for firm matches. Not every row has a clone size; where given, it reads once, few, many or a size class.

j_call d_call clone_size v_call cdr3_length cdr3_nt cdr3_aa
TRBJ2-3 NA many TRBV11-3 14 TGTGCCAGCAGCCCAATAGACCGCACAGATACGCAGTATTTT CASSPIDRTDTQYF
TRBJ2-7 NA many TRBV29-1 12 TGCAGCGTTTGGGAAGAATATGGCGAGCAGTACTTC CSVWEEYGEQYF
TRBJ2-4 NA many TRBV19 15 TGTGCCAGTAGTCCCAGGACAGTGGGACAAAACATTCAGTACTTC CASSPRTVGQNIQYF
TRBJ1-1 NA NA TRBV5-1 15 TGCGCCAGCAGCCTCCGACCGACAGGCAACACTGAAGCTTTCTTT CASSLRPTGNTEAFF
TRBJ1-4 NA many TRBV7-9 14 TGTGCCAGCCTTCCCGGTGGGGGAGGTGAAAAACTGTTTTTT CASLPGGGGEKLFF
TRBJ2-1 TRBD2 many TRBV6-1 15 TGTGCCAGCAGTCCGACTAGCGGGGGGGGCCACGAGCAGTTCTTC CASSPTSGGGHEQFF
TRBJ1-5 TRBD1 few TRBV20-1 16 TGCAGTGCTAGACCCGGGACAGGACTTAGCAATCAGCCCCAGCATTTT CSARPGTGLSNQPQHF
TRBJ1-2 TRBD1 many TRBV6-1 15 TGTGCCAGCAGTGACTGGGGACAGGAGGAGGATGGCTACACCTTC CASSDWGQEEDGYTF
TRBJ1-3 NA few TRBV24-1 16 TGTGCCACCAGTGATAACGACGGATTCTCTGGAAACACCATATATTTT CATSDNDGFSGNTIYF
TRBJ1-5 NA many TRBV11-3 12 TGTGCCAGCAGCCCGCATAATCAGCCCCAGCATTTT CASSPHNQPQHF
TRBJ2-3 NA many TRBV9 14 TGTGCCAGCAGCGTAGGATTAGGCACAGATACGCAGTATTTT CASSVGLGTDTQYF
TRBJ2-1 TRBD2 many TRBV11-2 17 TGTGCCAGCAGCTTTACGACTAGCGGGCCTTCCTACAATGAGCAGTTCTTC CASSFTTSGPSYNEQFF
TRBJ2-7 NA many TRBV4-1 13 TGCGCCAGCAGCCAAGATTTTACTTACGAGCAGTACTTC CASSQDFTYEQYF
TRBJ2-5 NA many TRBV20-1 15 TGCAGTGCTAGAGATCGAGGACAGTCTCAAGAGACCCAGTACTTC CSARDRGQSQETQYF
TRBJ2-5 NA many TRBV18 14 TGTGCCAGCTCACCACTCGAGCGCCAAGAGACCCAGTACTTC CASSPLERQETQYF
TRBJ1-6 TRBD1 many TRBV12-3/TRBV12-4 20 TGTGCCAGCAGCCTGGGGACAGGGGTTAAGCTCCGCTGGAGTAATTCACCCCTCCACTTT CASSLGTGVKLRWSNSPLHF
TRBJ2-7 NA many TRBV9 11 TGTGCCAGCAGCGGGGGTAACGAGCAGTACTTC CASSGGNEQYF
TRBJ2-5 NA NA TRBV5-4 16 TGTGCCAGCAGCTTGAATCGGGGCAGTAGGACAGAGACCCAGTACTTC CASSLNRGSRTETQYF
TRBJ1-3 NA few TRBV5-4 14 TGTGCCAGCAGCTTGGCATTATCTGGAAACACCATATATTTT CASSLALSGNTIYF
TRBJ2-3 NA many TRBV7-6 15 TGTGCCAGCAGCCGCTATGGGGGGCCATCAGATACGCAGTATTTT CASSRYGGPSDTQYF
TRBJ2-2 NA many TRBV5-1 15 TGCGCCAGCAGCTTGGTTTCCGTTAGCACCGGGGAGCTGTTTTTT CASSLVSVSTGELFF
TRBJ2-1 NA many TRBV29-1 12 TGCAGCGTTGAGGAGGGGGGGTATGAGCAGTTCTTC CSVEEGGYEQFF
TRBJ2-3 TRBD2 many TRBV6-1 15 TGTGCCAGCAGTGAAGGACTAGCGGGAGCAGATACGCAGTATTTT CASSEGLAGADTQYF
TRBJ1-2 NA many TRBV3-1 13 TGTGCCAGCACCCCGATAGCTAACTATGGCTACACCTTC CASTPIANYGYTF
TRBJ1-5 NA many TRBV19 14 TGTGCCAGTAGTACACAGGGTAGCAATCAGCCCCAGCATTTT CASSTQGSNQPQHF
TRBJ1-2 NA many TRBV27 15 TGTGCCAGCAGTTTATCGGCCAGCTTTAACTATGGCTACACCTTC CASSLSASFNYGYTF
TRBJ2-3 NA few TRBV19 13 TGTGCCAGTAGTAAGGGGGGCAAAGATACGCAGTATTTT CASSKGGKDTQYF
TRBJ2-1 TRBD1 few TRBV7-2 15 TGTGCCAGCAGCTACAGACAGGGAACCTACAATGAGCAGTTCTTC CASSYRQGTYNEQFF
TRBJ1-5 NA many TRBV20-1 17 TGCAGTGCTAGACCTCTGCCCGGTCAGGTGACTAATCAGCCCCAGCATTTT CSARPLPGQVTNQPQHF
TRBJ2-7 TRBD1 NA TRBV15 14 TGTGCCACCAGCGGGACAGGGATGTCCTACGAGCAGTACTTC CATSGTGMSYEQYF
TRBJ1-4 NA many TRBV7-9 15 TGTGCCAGCAGCTTAGTCTGGGGGACGGGTGAAAAACTGTTTTTT CASSLVWGTGEKLFF
TRBJ1-3 NA many TRBV6-1 13 TGTGCCAGCAGTGAAATAACTGGAAACACCATATATTTT CASSEITGNTIYF
TRBJ2-1 TRBD2 many TRBV7-2 17 TGTGCCAGCAGCTTACGAGTTGGGGGACTAGAGTTCAATGAGCAGTTCTTC CASSLRVGGLEFNEQFF
TRBJ2-1 TRBD1 NA TRBV7-9 15 TGTGCCAGCAGCCCACAGGGGGCTAGGAACAATGAGCAGTTCTTC CASSPQGARNNEQFF
TRBJ2-6 NA few TRBV5-1 14 TGCGCCAGCAGCCCGGACAGTGGGGCCAACGTCCTGACTTTC CASSPDSGANVLTF
TRBJ2-5 TRBD2 NA TRBV6-5 15 TGTGCCAGCAGCCCTCTGACGGGAGGTGTTGAGACCCAGTACTTC CASSPLTGGVETQYF
TRBJ2-7 TRBD2 few TRBV30 15 TGTGCCTGGAGTAAATCGGGGACTAGCTCCTACGAGCAGTACTTC CAWSKSGTSSYEQYF
TRBJ1-1 TRBD1 many TRBV12-3/TRBV12-4 16 TGTGCCAGCAGTCCCCGAGGGACAGTTGTTTACACTGAAGCTTTCTTT CASSPRGTVVYTEAFF
TRBJ2-1 TRBD2 many TRBV19 20 TGTGCCAGTAGTATTCTGCCCGGGACTAGCGGGACCCCTTCCTACAATGAGCAGTTCTTC CASSILPGTSGTPSYNEQFF
TRBJ2-1 NA many TRBV12-3/TRBV12-4 17 TGTGCCAGCAGTCCCGGGACCCTCCGCGCCCGTGAAGATGAGCAGTTCTTC CASSPGTLRAREDEQFF
TRBJ2-3 NA many TRBV14 13 TGTGCCAGCAGCCAGCATAGCACAGATACGCAGTATTTT CASSQHSTDTQYF
TRBJ2-3 NA many TRBV9 15 TGTGCCAGCAGTGGACAGTTCAGTGGGGCAGATACGCAGTATTTT CASSGQFSGADTQYF
TRBJ2-1 TRBD2 many TRBV5-1 15 TGCGCCAGCAGCTTGGTTGCTAGCGGAGTCAATGAGCAGTTCTTC CASSLVASGVNEQFF
TRBJ1-1 NA many TRBV18 15 TGTGCCAGCTCACTGATCAAGCAGGGGAACACTGAAGCTTTCTTT CASSLIKQGNTEAFF
TRBJ1-2 NA many TRBV14 12 TGTGCCAGCAGCCCCCCAAACCAAAGACTCACCTTC CASSPPNQRLTF
TRBJ2-1 TRBD1 many TRBV4-1 14 TGCGCCAGCAGCCAGGCAGACAGGGAATATGAGCAGTTCTTC CASSQADREYEQFF
TRBJ2-7 TRBD2 many TRBV20-1 15 TGCAGTGCTAGAGAACCTAGCGGGAGGGGATACGAGCAGTACTTC CSAREPSGRGYEQYF
TRBJ2-7 NA many TRBV11-2 13 TGTGCCAGCAGCTCCCGGGGCGGCTACGAGCAGTACTTC CASSSRGGYEQYF
TRBJ1-1 NA many TRBV9 13 TGTGCCAGCAGCGTAGTTGTAAGCACTGAAGCTTTCTTT CASSVVVSTEAFF
TRBJ1-2 NA many TRBV29-1 13 TGCAGCGTTGTGCTGAGGGACGAAGGTGGCTACACCTTC CSVVLRDEGGYTF
TRBJ2-4 NA many TRBV12-3/TRBV12-4 16 TGTGCCAGCAGTTATCCGGGACTTAGAGCCAAAAACATTCAGTACTTC CASSYPGLRAKNIQYF
TRBJ1-3 TRBD1 many TRBV29-1 15 TGCAGCGTTAGCTCGGGACAGGGGAATGGAAACACCATATATTTT CSVSSGQGNGNTIYF
TRBJ2-2 NA many TRBV29-1 13 TGCAGCGTTGATGCCGGGGCGGCCGGGGAGCTGTTTTTT CSVDAGAAGELFF